This passage covers 21 T cell receptor beta chains from one sample sequenced in a study of CD8 T cells in ankylosing spondylitis. TCRdb re-called the 5' RACE reads with MiXCR, one entry per CDR3 protein. The data show around 210,000 distinct CDR3 sequences, 8% to 9% seen once. Sequenced sample: blood, either unsorted or a sorted T cell fraction (not recorded which). The receptors were gathered from a female donor with ankylosing spondylitis or in good health (not recorded which).

The sample holds many counts of this clonotype. CDR3 sequence: CASSPLGLAGGHNEQFF. The CDR3 bases are TGTGCCAGCAGCCCTCTGGGACTAGCGGGAGGACACAATGAGCAGTTCTTC. This chain connects TRBV3-1 to TRBJ2-1; 15 positions agree with TRBD2. This CDR3 region has 17 residues. Trimming took 4 bases from V and 5 from J; bases not matched to a gene: 6. The germline V gene has CDR1 LGHDT and CDR2 YNNKEL (reference sequence).

The chain employs TRBV30 and TRBJ2-5; weak D call: TRBD1 (5 bases). V was trimmed by 4 bases and J by 1 base, leaving 10 bases between them. This CDR3 is 13 amino acids long. Germline CDR1 reads GTSNPN; CDR2 reads SVGIG (reference sequence). The CDR3 here is CAWNQGSQETQYF. The CDR3 DNA is TGTGCCTGGAATCAGGGCAGCCAAGAGACCCAGTACTTC. The whole variable domain, remainder taken from reference TRBV30 and TRBJ2-5, is SQTIHQWPATLVQPVGSPLSLECTVEGTSNPNLYWYRQAAGRGLQLLFYSVGIGQISSEVPQNLSASRPQDRQFILSSKKLLLSDSGFYLCAWNQGSQETQYFGPGTRLLVL.

The chain couples TRBV7-2 to TRBJ2-3; 13 bases map to TRBD2. The CDR3 loop spans 15 amino acids. The germline V gene encodes CDR1 SGHTA and CDR2 FQGNSA. The junction had 6 bases not matched to a gene; V was cut back by 5 bases and J by 7 bases. CDR3 bases: TGTGCCAGCAGCGACGGGACTAGCGGGATTAATACGCAGTATTTT. Encoded protein: CASSDGTSGINTQYF.

This clonotype was detected ten times or more. V gene TRBV12-3 or TRBV12-4 combines with J gene TRBJ2-6, with D maybe TRBD1 (6 bases). Trimming removed 4 bases at V and 4 bases at J, with 11 bases between. The CDR3 is 15 amino acids. The DNA for the CDR3 is TGTGCCAGCAGTTCCAGGGGTCCGGGGGCCAACGTCCTGACTTTC. This translates into CASSSRGPGANVLTF.

In this sample, this clonotype turned up a few times. V usage is TRBV14 and J usage is TRBJ1-6; D is unresolved. The CDR3 is 13 residues long. Germline lookup yields CDR1 SGHDN and CDR2 FVKESK. V lost 1 base and J 10 bases, leaving 8 bases between the germline ends. CDR3 nucleotides: TGTGCCAGCAGCCAAGGAAACGGCTCACCCCTCCACTTT. It translates to CASSQGNGSPLHF.

The table lists this clonotype with many counts. The rearrangement uses TRBV18 and TRBJ2-4; D is perhaps TRBD2 (6 bases). The CDR3 consists of 19 residues. Per germline, CDR1 KGHSH and CDR2 LQKENI. Trimming stripped 3 bases from V and 1 base from J, with 22 bases between. In nucleotides, the CDR3 is TGTGCCAGCTCACCCCTTGACATGGCGGGGCGAGTGGCCAAAAACATTCAGTACTTC. As protein: CASSPLDMAGRVAKNIQYF.

The V call is TRBV29-1, the J call TRBJ1-2; tentatively, D is TRBD1 (5 bases). CDR1 is SQVTM, CDR2 ANQGSEA, per germline. The CDR3 has 13 residues. The V end lost 7 bases, the J end lost 3 bases, and 15 bases lay between the germline ends. The CDR3 nucleotides are TGCAGCGCATATCTGGGGACCGACTATGGCTACACCTTC. It yields the protein CSAYLGTDYGYTF.

This clonotype occurred many times. This chain uses TRBV2 with TRBJ2-1; 8 bases match TRBD1. After removal of 3 bases from V and 4 bases from J, the junction contained 11 bases not matched to a gene. Germline CDR1 and CDR2: SNHLY and FYNNEI. This CDR3 comprises 17 residues. CDR3 bases: TGTGCCAGCAGTGATAGAGACAGGGGTCGATATTACAATGAGCAGTTCTTC. Translating it yields CASSDRDRGRYYNEQFF.

As regards this clonotype: This may come from a read error, since a much larger clone is one base off. The chain has TRBV14 and TRBJ2-1; unclear D gene. Trimming took 4 bases from V and 0 from J, leaving 19 bases between them. The CDR3 contains 18 residues. Germline assignment: CDR1 SGHDN and CDR2 FVKESK. DNA of the CDR3: TGTGCCAGCAGCCCCCAAGGGTACGCCCCCTTCTCCTACAATGAGCAGTTCTTC. It encodes CASSPQGYAPFSYNEQFF.

Details on this clonotype: The junction does not match germline at one end; this may be a read error. The V gene is TRBV15, the J gene TRBJ2-1; TRBD2 agrees at 12 bases. The CDR3 has 13 amino acids. Looked up from germline, CDR1 is LNHNV and CDR2 is YYDKDF (reference sequence). CDR3 region: CVTKTSGRHEQFF. CDR3 coding DNA: TGTGTCACCAAGACTAGCGGGAGACATGAGCAGTTCTTC.

At least ten counts were recorded for this clonotype. The chain is built from TRBV20-1 and TRBJ1-3; D may be TRBD1 (5 bases). Per germline, CDR1 DFQATT and CDR2 SNEGSKA (reference sequence). The CDR3 has 14 amino acids. Deletions cut 6 bases from V and 0 bases from J, with 12 bases between. The CDR3 DNA reads TGCAGTGCAGGGGACGTCTACTCTGGAAACACCATATATTTT. Its protein is CSAGDVYSGNTIYF.

There are many counts of this clonotype. The chain has TRBV5-1 and TRBJ2-1; TRBD2 matches 8 bases. This CDR3 is built from 18 residues. CDR1 SGHRS and CDR2 YFSETQ come from the germline V gene. V lost 4 bases, J lost 5 bases, and 17 bases stayed unmatched. The CDR3 DNA reads TGCGCCAGCAGCCCCATCCGAGCGGGAGCCCACCTTAACAATGAGCAGTTCTTC. Protein product: CASSPIRAGAHLNNEQFF.

Ten or more counts support this clonotype. V and J are TRBV12-3 or TRBV12-4 and TRBJ1-3, with no clear D. This CDR3 comprises 17 residues. V lost 4 bases to trimming and J lost 0 bases, with 16 bases between them. This chain's CDR3 is CASSSVGLSSSGNTIYF. As DNA, the CDR3 is TGTGCCAGCAGTTCAGTAGGACTTTCTAGCTCTGGAAACACCATATATTTT.

This clonotype was counted many times. The chain uses TRBV6-1 and TRBJ2-7, with D perhaps TRBD1 (6 bases). The CDR3 runs 15 residues. The germline V gene has CDR1 MNHNS and CDR2 SASEGT. V was clipped by 6 bases and J by 0 bases, with 15 bases between them. The CDR3 nucleotides read TGTGCCAGCAGGCGTACAGGGCAAAGCTCCTACGAGCAGTACTTC. The encoded protein is CASRRTGQSSYEQYF.

The chain recombines TRBV4-3 with TRBJ2-3, with 8 bases fitting TRBD2. With V trimmed by 0 bases and J by 7 bases, 15 bases remained unmatched. This CDR3 spans 18 amino acids. The germline V gene has CDR1 LGHNA and CDR2 YSLEER. CDR3 DNA sequence: TGCGCCAGCAGCCAAGAAGAACGGAGTAGCGGGAAGTCGAATACGCAGTATTTT. Its translation: CASSQEERSSGKSNTQYF.

At least ten counts were recorded for this clonotype. V and J are TRBV14 and TRBJ2-5, with 7 bases fitting TRBD1. The CDR3 is 11 amino acids. The V and J ends lost 1 base and 14 bases, in that order; junction bases with no gene match: 4. Looked up from germline, CDR1 is SGHDN and CDR2 is FVKESK. CDR3 nucleotides: TGTGCCAGCAGCCAAGCCGGGACAGTCTACTTC. Translating it yields CASSQAGTVYF. The full variable domain, in which reference TRBV14 and TRBJ2-5 provide the parts outside the CDR3, is EAGVTQFPSHSVIEKGQTVTLRCDPISGHDNLYWYRRVMGKEIKFLLHFVKESKQDESGMPNNRFLAERTGGTYSTLKVQPAELEDSGVYFCASSQAGTVYFGPGTRLLVL.

This clonotype came up many times. This chain uses TRBV7-9 with TRBJ2-7; 9 nucleotides agree with TRBD1. V lost 0 bases and J lost 9; bases outside the gene matches: 6. The CDR3 covers 14 residues. CDR1 is SEHNR, CDR2 FQNEAQ, per germline (reference sequence). The CDR3 reads CASSLAGTGQPQYF. CDR3 coding DNA: TGTGCCAGCAGCTTAGCCGGGACAGGGCAACCGCAGTACTTC.

This clonotype was observed at least ten times. This sequence joins TRBV6-2 or TRBV6-3 and TRBJ2-3; TRBD1 is a possible D gene (5 bases). Germline loops: CDR1 MNHEY, CDR2 SVGEGT. The length of the CDR3 is 13 residues. V was shortened by 7 bases and J by 4 bases, with 12 bases between the two germline ends. The chain's CDR3 is CASTDSGADTQYF. Here the CDR3 DNA reads TGTGCCAGCACCGACAGTGGGGCAGATACGCAGTATTTT.

By proportion, this clonotype is medium-sized. The chain carries TRBV5-1 and TRBJ2-1; 9 bases are a match to TRBD2. The CDR3 contains 14 residues. In germline, CDR1 is SGHRS, CDR2 YFSETQ. Trimming took 0 bases from V and 9 from J; bases not matched to a gene: 4. CDR3 DNA: TGCGCCAGCAGCTTGGGACTAGCGGTCGGTGAGCAGTTCTTC. Protein sequence: CASSLGLAVGEQFF.

This clonotype was picked up many times. The chain links TRBV10-3 to TRBJ2-5, with TRBD2 identical over 7 bases. V lost 2 bases, J lost 7 bases, and 7 bases stayed unmatched. Per the germline V gene, CDR1 is ENHRY and CDR2 is SYGVKD. The CDR3 length is 14 residues. The CDR3 region has the DNA TGTGCCATCAGTGAGGGGGCAGGCGGGAGGACCCAGTACTTC. Protein sequence: CAISEGAGGRTQYF.

This chain links TRBV9 with TRBJ2-1; TRBD2 matches at 11 bases. J was trimmed by 6 bases and V by 2 bases; bases with no gene match: 10. This CDR3 has 17 residues. The germline V gene encodes CDR1 SGDLS and CDR2 YYNGEE. CDR3 bases: TGTGCCAGCAGCGTCGTAGCGGGAGGGACCGTTGGCAATGAGCAGTTCTTC. This sequence encodes CASSVVAGGTVGNEQFF.